The source of this T cell receptor beta chain is a study of blood T cell repertoires in COVID-19. CDR1 SGHTA and CDR2 FQGNSA come from the germline V gene. Trimming left V 0 bases short and J 4 bases short, with 10 bases between. This CDR3 comprises 14 residues. Method: immunoSEQ multiplex PCR; TCRdb's copy keeps in-frame clones and lacks some. The sample lists fewer than 200,000 clones, approximately 80% occurring once. Material: PBMCs or T cells enriched from blood (not recorded which). This clonotype was obtained from a man aged 45-65 years who had recovered from COVID-19. This chain connects TRBV7-2 to TRBJ2-7, with a tentative D call TRBD1 (7 bases). This CDR3 reads CASSLARGAYEQYF. The DNA of the CDR3 is TGTGCCAGCAGCTTAGCCAGGGGGGCATACGAGCAGTACTTC.